This T cell receptor beta chain was retrieved from a study of cytomegalovirus exposure and HLA in healthy donors. Study-wide findings and caveats: Presence/absence analysis assumed near-uniform sequencing depth across donors. Evidence from a later analysis indicated that most CMV-associated TCR beta chains looked HLA-restricted.

To note about this clone: The target antigen is unknown.

Trimming removed 3 bases from V and 4 bases from J, with 15 bases in between. Germline CDR1 is LNHDA and CDR2 is SQIVND (reference sequence). The CDR3 is 15 residues long. 13 Jbeta primers and 60 Vbeta primers were used for the PCR. TCRdb's copy holds only in-frame clones and misses some; the assay was immunoSEQ multiplex PCR. The table records some 160,000 clones, around 82% of them present only once. The chain uses TRBV19 and TRBJ1-1; TRBD1 is a possible D gene (5 bases). The TCR comes from a man aged 35-49 years in good health and CMV-seronegative. Source material: PBMCs. This CDR3 is CASSISQGGITEAFF. The CDR3 DNA follows: TGTGCCAGTAGTATCTCTCAGGGCGGAATCACTGAAGCTTTCTTT. The variable domain in full, completed from reference TRBV19 and TRBJ1-1, reads DGGITQSPKYLFRKEGQNVTLSCEQNLNHDAMYWYRQDPGQGLRLIYYSQIVNDFQKGDIAEGYSVSREKKESFPLTVTSAQKNPTAFYLCASSISQGGITEAFFGQGTRLTVV.